This T cell receptor beta chain was captured in a study of regulatory T cells in long-lasting Graves disease. Germline V gene data show CDR1 as KGHSH and CDR2 as LQKENI. The CDR3 has 14 amino acids. V lost 1 base to trimming and J lost 6 bases, with 10 bases between them. Time point meaning: persistent/refractory GD, antithyroid drugs over 5 years with positive TRAb. TCR sequences were obtained from RNA taken from PBMCs. American Thyroid Association guidelines defined Graves' disease diagnosis. With regard to this clonotype: The antigen remains undetermined.

Study-wide results and limits: The researchers studied only peripheral blood, not thyroid tissue. Patients whose Graves' disease persisted exhibited lower TCR diversity than those newly diagnosed.

The TCR beta library used iRepertoire HTBI primers with Arm-PCR amplification of CDR3. TCRdb used MiXCR to reprocess the multiplex PCR reads, holding one entry per CDR3 protein. In the table there are about 450,000 distinct CDR3 sequences, about a quarter of which are singletons. Sequenced here: peripheral blood mononuclear cells (PBMCs), sampled when the disease was refractory, from a patient treated with antithyroid drugs. This sequence joins TRBV18 and TRBJ1-5; weak D call: TRBD1 (5 bases). This clonotype originated in a female donor with Graves disease. The CDR3 region is CASSPRAQGQPQHF. CDR3 DNA: TGTGCCAGCTCACCACGGGCCCAGGGTCAGCCCCAGCATTTT.